This record covers a single TCR beta chain. Antigen specificity is unknown. The data were obtained in a study of naive and memory T cell subsets. After the first PCR, alpha and beta chain libraries were processed separately. Cells stained for CD3, CD4, CD8, CD45RA, CD27 and viability were sorted into four CD45RA/CD27 subsets. The study's findings and limits: Naive repertoires, especially CD8, held a few larger clonotypes, possibly memory cells re-expressing CD45RA.

Two oligonucleotides, mixed equimolar, formed the beta constant-region primer covering TRBC1 and TRBC2. Nested alpha and beta constant-region primers with the SP2 primer drove four PCR rounds on ligated cDNA. MiXCR was run by TCRdb on the UMI-ligation and nested PCR reads, yielding one entry per CDR3 protein. The sample lists under 150,000 distinct CDR3 sequences; about 20% were seen once. V lost 1 base and J lost 8; bases outside the gene matches: 8. This CDR3 region has 16 residues. CDR1 KGHDR and CDR2 SFDVKD come from the germline V gene. The V gene is TRBV24-1, the J gene TRBJ2-1; 9 positions match TRBD2. The sample comprised naive CD8+ T cells from blood. The sequence derives from a human donor in good health. CDR3 coding DNA: TGTGCCACCAGTGATTTACCCGGGACTAGCCTGGATGAGCAGTTCTTC. Its protein product is CATSDLPGTSLDEQFF.